The 27 T cell receptor beta chains below come from one sample, sequenced in a study of blood T cell repertoires in COVID-19. The data were produced by immunoSEQ multiplex PCR, yet TCRdb's version contains in-frame clones alone and is incomplete. The sample lists about 300,000 clones, roughly 90% seen once, with roughly 6.5% in the top ten. Sample: peripheral blood. These TCRs come from a man between 18 and 29 years old who had recovered from COVID-19.

V gene TRBV6-5 combines with J gene TRBJ2-5; 10 nucleotides align to TRBD1. This CDR3 comprises 15 residues. Germline V lookup: CDR1 MNHEY, CDR2 SVGAGI. V dropped 5 bases and J dropped 3; count of bases not matched to a gene: 6. The CDR3 nucleotides read TGTGCCAGCAGTCCTCCCGGGACAGGGGAAGAGACCCAGTACTTC. Translated: CASSPPGTGEETQYF.

The chain has TRBV6-6 and TRBJ1-1; D is perhaps TRBD1 (5 bases). CDR3 length equals 13 residues. CDR1 is MNHNY, CDR2 SVGAGI, per germline (reference sequence). The germline V and J ends were trimmed by 4 bases and 3 bases, with 9 bases remaining between them. CDR3 coding DNA: TGTGCCAGCAGTTCAGACAGAGACACTGAAGCTTTCTTT. Translating gives CASSSDRDTEAFF.

This chain links TRBV3-1 (or the pseudogene TRBV3-2) with TRBJ2-2, with 9 bases aligning to TRBD2. Germline-derived CDR1 and CDR2 are LGHDT and YNNKEL (reference sequence). The CDR3 extends over 15 amino acids. V gave up 2 bases and J gave up 4 bases; unmatched junction bases: 2. CDR3: CASSQPGLATGELFF. CDR3 bases: TGTGCCAGCAGCCAACCGGGACTAGCCACCGGGGAGCTGTTTTTT.

The chain joins TRBV9 to TRBJ2-6, with D maybe TRBD1 (6 bases). This CDR3 comprises 18 residues. Germline CDR1 is SGDLS and CDR2 is YYNGEE. Trimming took off 5 bases at V and 0 bases at J, with 18 bases between the two ends. This CDR3 reads CASSVHGQTLSGANVLTF. In nucleotides, the CDR3 is TGTGCCAGCAGTGTTCACGGACAGACCCTCTCTGGGGCCAACGTCCTGACTTTC.

The CDR3 bases are TGTGCCAGCTCACCCCCTCGGGGGGCGAACACCGGGGAGCTGTTTTTT. Translated, it gives CASSPPRGANTGELFF. The chain employs TRBV18 and TRBJ2-2; 7 bases map to TRBD2. Per germline, CDR1 KGHSH and CDR2 LQKENI. With 3 bases clipped from V and 0 bases from J, the junction kept 4 bases outside the gene matches. This CDR3 comprises 16 residues.

J is TRBJ1-2 and V is TRBV4-3; 10 bases are a match to TRBD1. V shed 3 bases, J shed 5 bases, and the junction held 9 bases outside the gene matches. This CDR3 is 16 amino acids long. Germline assignment: CDR1 LGHNA and CDR2 YSLEER. The DNA of the CDR3 is TGCGCCAGCAGCCAGGGACAGGGGCAGAGAGGATATGGCTACACCTTC. Encoded protein: CASSQGQGQRGYGYTF.

This clone was recorded once. J is TRBJ1-2 and V is TRBV2; tentative D call: TRBD1 (5 bases). With 6 bases removed from V and 6 bases from J, the gap between germline ends came to 20 bases. Germline values: CDR1 SNHLY, CDR2 FYNNEI. CDR3 size: 15 residues. The CDR3 is CASSPRTPEKDGYTF. DNA of the CDR3: TGTGCCAGCAGCCCCCGGACACCCGAAAAGGATGGCTACACCTTC.

The chain has TRBV27 and TRBJ2-7; D may be TRBD1 (6 bases). The CDR3 runs to 14 residues. Germline CDR1 reads MNHEY; CDR2 reads SMNVEV (reference sequence). V was shortened by 6 bases and J by 6 bases, with 18 bases between the two germline ends. CDR3 protein: CASRVGALWIEQYF. For the CDR3, the DNA is TGTGCCAGCAGGGTGGGGGCCCTGTGGATCGAGCAGTACTTC.

The gene calls are TRBV19 and TRBJ2-3, with TRBD2 identical over 12 bases. V was pared by 5 bases and J by 3 bases, with 18 bases of the junction left unmatched. CDR1 is LNHDA, CDR2 SQIVND, per germline (reference sequence). The CDR3 is 20 amino acids. The CDR3 DNA reads TGTGCCAGTAGTGCGTACCTCCGCGGACTAGCGGGGCCCCTTACAGATACGCAGTATTTT. As protein: CASSAYLRGLAGPLTDTQYF.

The V gene is TRBV27, the J gene TRBJ2-1; D may be TRBD1 (6 bases). The length of the CDR3 is 11 residues. Germline CDR1 is MNHEY and CDR2 is SMNVEV (reference sequence). V shed 11 bases and J shed 2 bases, with 7 bases lying between them. CDR3 bases: TGTGCCCGACAGGCCTACAATGAGCAGTTCTTC. As protein: CARQAYNEQFF.

The CDR3 DNA follows: TGTGCCAGTAGTGAGATTGCGTCGGGGGATGACGAGCAGTACTTC. It encodes CASSEIASGDDEQYF. The chain is built from TRBV19 and TRBJ2-7; maybe TRBD2 (6 bases). The CDR3 is 15 residues long. Germline-derived CDR1 and CDR2 are LNHDA and SQIVND (reference sequence). V lost 5 bases, J lost 5 bases, and 19 bases lay in between.

The genes are TRBV2 and TRBJ2-5; 12 bases are a match to TRBD1. V was pared by 6 bases and J by 5 bases, with 7 bases of the junction left unmatched. Germline V CDR1 and CDR2: SNHLY, FYNNEI. This CDR3 is 15 amino acids long. This CDR3 is CASSWDRGRGETQYF. DNA for the CDR3: TGTGCCAGCAGCTGGGACAGGGGGCGCGGGGAGACCCAGTACTTC.

The chain employs TRBV6-5 and TRBJ1-4, with TRBD1 matching over 7 bases. Germline CDR1 and CDR2: MNHEY and SVGAGI. The CDR3 loop spans 15 amino acids. With 2 bases clipped from V and 8 bases from J, the junction kept 8 bases outside the gene matches. CDR3 sequence (DNA): TGTGCCAGCAGTTACCCACAGCGGACAGGAGAAAAACTGTTTTTT. This encodes CASSYPQRTGEKLFF.

The rearrangement joins TRBV19 to TRBJ2-7; 9 nucleotides line up with TRBD1. Trimming removed 5 bases from V and 4 bases from J; junction bases left unmatched: 6. The CDR3 is 14 amino acids. Germline loops: CDR1 LNHDA, CDR2 SQIVND (reference sequence). The CDR3 DNA sequence: TGTGCCAGTAGTGTAGGGACAGGGACTTACGAGCAGTACTTC. Amino acids: CASSVGTGTYEQYF.

The chain couples TRBV6-5 to TRBJ2-7; possible D gene TRBD1, 6 bases. Germline values: CDR1 MNHEY, CDR2 SVGAGI. V was pared by 5 bases and J by 0 bases, with 14 bases between. CDR3 length: 15 amino acids. The CDR3 sequence is CASSQGPTISYEQYF. The CDR3 DNA follows: TGTGCCAGCAGTCAGGGGCCCACTATCTCCTACGAGCAGTACTTC.

The chain combines TRBV4-2 with TRBJ2-1; 8 nucleotides align to TRBD2. Trimming took 0 bases from V and 3 from J; bases not matched to a gene: 10. The CDR3 contains 18 residues. The germline V gene encodes CDR1 LGHNA and CDR2 YNFKEQ. The CDR3 spells CASSQEVFGGAGYNEQFF. The CDR3 nucleotides are TGTGCCAGCAGCCAAGAGGTGTTCGGGGGGGCTGGCTACAATGAGCAGTTCTTC.

This clone was seen once. The rearrangement joins TRBV19 to TRBJ1-5; D is unresolved. V gave up 5 bases and J gave up 0 bases, with 8 bases separating them. This CDR3 has 14 residues. Germline values: CDR1 LNHDA, CDR2 SQIVND (reference sequence). In nucleotides, the CDR3 is TGTGCCAGTAGTCTCACAAATAGCAATCAGCCCCAGCATTTT. Translating gives CASSLTNSNQPQHF.

V is TRBV6-5 and J is TRBJ1-5; perhaps TRBD1 as D (6 bases). There are 12 residues in the CDR3. Trimming stripped 5 bases from V and 5 bases from J, with 7 bases between. Germline V gene sequence: CDR1 MNHEY, CDR2 SVGAGI. Written as DNA, the CDR3 is TGTGCCAGCAGTCAGGGGTATCAGCCCCAGCATTTT. Its translation: CASSQGYQPQHF.

The rearrangement links TRBV25-1 to TRBJ2-3; weak D call: TRBD2 (6 bases). The CDR3 has 17 amino acids. The V gene's germline CDR1 is MGHDK and CDR2 SYGVNS. The V end lost 4 bases, the J end lost 6 bases, and 23 bases lay between the germline ends. For the CDR3, the DNA is TGTGCCAGCAGTGCCGACCAAGGGACCGGGGGTGCCGATACGCAGTATTTT. It encodes CASSADQGTGGADTQYF. The full variable domain, rest sourced from reference TRBV25-1 and TRBJ2-3, is EADIYQTPRYLVIGTGKKITLECSQTMGHDKMYWYQQDPGMELHLIHYSYGVNSTEKGDLSSESTVSRIRTEHFPLTLESARPSHTSQYLCASSADQGTGGADTQYFGPGTRLTVL.

The chain couples TRBV21-1 to TRBJ2-1; the table's D gene call, TRBD2, was not cross checked with the DNA. TRBV21-1 is annotated as a pseudogene. The CDR3 extends over 17 amino acids. CDR3 nucleotide sequence: TGTGCCAGCAGCAAAGACGGGGGTCACAGCTCCTACAATGAGCAGTTCTTC. It specifies CASSKDGGHSSYNEQFF.

The CDR3, as DNA: TGTGCCAGCAGCCCCCCGGGGAATCTGGGTTACGAGCAGTACTTC. Protein product: CASSPPGNLGYEQYF. The chain uses TRBV5-6 and TRBJ2-7, with D possibly matching TRBD2 (5 bases). This CDR3 is 15 amino acids long. The V gene's germline CDR1 is SGHDT and CDR2 YYEEEE. Deletions cut 4 bases from V and 4 bases from J, with 18 bases between.

The chain carries TRBV27 and TRBJ2-1, with D unresolved. Between the trimmed V and J ends, which lost 0 bases and 7 bases, there was a span of 25 bases. Germline CDR1 reads MNHEY; CDR2 reads SMNVEV (reference sequence). The CDR3 runs to 19 residues. The CDR3 coding sequence is TGTGCCAGCAGTTTATCTCCGGTTGACGGCCAGCAAGCGCAGAATGAGCAGTTCTTC. Residues: CASSLSPVDGQQAQNEQFF.

V usage is TRBV27 and J usage is TRBJ1-4; 7 nucleotides align to TRBD1. The CDR3 spans 14 residues. V trimming: 3 bases; J trimming: 6 bases; junction bases outside the gene matches: 4. Germline V gene lookup returns CDR1 MNHEY and CDR2 SMNVEV (reference sequence). CDR3 nucleotide sequence: TGTGCCAGCAGTTTCGACAGGGTTGATGAAAAACTGTTTTTT. Its translation: CASSFDRVDEKLFF.

The chain combines TRBV19 with TRBJ2-1; 9 bases are shared with TRBD1. Unmatched junction bases numbered 13, after V lost 6 bases and J lost 7 bases. The CDR3 extends over 16 amino acids. Germline lookup yields CDR1 LNHDA and CDR2 SQIVND (reference sequence). CDR3 sequence reads: CASSITRRDRENEQFF. CDR3 nucleotide sequence: TGTGCCAGTAGCATAACACGCCGGGACAGGGAAAATGAGCAGTTCTTC.

The chain combines TRBV6-6 with TRBJ2-5; 7 nucleotides line up with TRBD2. Germline CDR1 is MNHNY and CDR2 is SVGAGI (reference sequence). The CDR3 length is 13 residues. With 8 bases clipped from V and 5 bases from J, the junction kept 8 bases outside the gene matches. The CDR3: CASAGDSWETQYF. The CDR3 DNA reads as TGTGCCAGCGCGGGGGATTCGTGGGAGACCCAGTACTTC.

The J gene is TRBJ2-1, the V gene TRBV30; maybe TRBD2 (6 bases). The CDR3 spans 13 residues. The V end was cut by 3 bases, the J end by 1 base, with 7 bases between. CDR1 is GTSNPN, CDR2 SVGIG, per germline (reference sequence). The CDR3 nucleotides are TGTGCCTGGAGGGAGGGGTCCTACAATGAGCAGTTCTTC. Its protein is CAWREGSYNEQFF.

This sequence joins TRBV6-6 and TRBJ1-2; TRBD1 matches 9 bases. The CDR3 is 12 amino acids. V was pared by 4 bases and J by 6 bases, with 0 bases of the junction left unmatched. In germline, CDR1 is MNHNY, CDR2 SVGAGI (reference sequence). This chain's CDR3 is CASSWDRDGYTF. As DNA, the CDR3 is TGTGCCAGCAGTTGGGACAGGGATGGCTACACCTTC.